Below, 9 T cell receptor beta chains from the same sample are listed, as sequenced in a study of blood T cell repertoires in COVID-19 (dated by TCRdb to 2019 to 2021). Library preparation employed the immunoSEQ multiplex PCR assay. TCRdb stores this immuneACCESS table with in-frame sequences only. Part of the clones is absent; in the studies checked, under half of the shortfall reflects unresolved V genes, and no reason is known for the rest. The sample table records around 300,000 clones; roughly 85% of these occur just once. Just over 7% of the sample is held by the ten biggest clonotypes. What was sequenced was peripheral blood. These receptors came from a human donor in a cohort sampled during active COVID-19.

The chain recombines TRBV10-2 with TRBJ1-2; 7 bases line up with TRBD1. The CDR3 sequence is 12 residues long. The trim removed 7 bases at V and 4 bases at J, leaving 3 bases unmatched. CDR1 and CDR2 from the germline V gene are WSHSY and SAAADI. The CDR3: CASTSGGYGYTF. CDR3 nucleotide sequence: TGCGCCAGCACTTCAGGGGGCTATGGCTACACCTTC.

V usage is TRBV5-1 and J usage is TRBJ1-2, with TRBD1 matching over 9 bases. CDR1 SGHRS and CDR2 YFSETQ come from the germline V gene. The length of the CDR3 is 17 residues. J lost 0 bases, V lost 2 bases, and 8 bases had no gene match. CDR3 loop: CASSLSGTGYTNYGYTF. In DNA form, the CDR3 reads TGCGCCAGCAGCTTATCCGGGACAGGGTACACTAACTATGGCTACACCTTC.

The V gene is TRBV27, the J gene TRBJ1-3; D is unresolved. CDR1 MNHEY and CDR2 SMNVEV come from the germline V gene (reference sequence). Deletions cut 1 base from V and 0 bases from J, with 16 bases between. This CDR3 region has 18 residues. Here the CDR3 reads CASSLFSAGPSSGNTIYF. CDR3 DNA sequence: TGTGCCAGCAGTTTATTCTCGGCAGGCCCGAGCTCTGGAAACACCATATATTTT.

The chain links TRBV2 to TRBJ1-1; perhaps TRBD1 as D (5 bases). Germline V lookup: CDR1 SNHLY, CDR2 FYNNEI. V was pared by 4 bases and J by 1 base, with 7 bases between. The CDR3 contains 13 residues. CDR3 nucleotide sequence: TGTGCCAGCAGTGTCGGGGGGAACACTGAAGCTTTCTTT. It encodes CASSVGGNTEAFF.

The gene calls are TRBV6-5 and TRBJ1-1, with a weak D call TRBD1 (5 bases). The V end lost 6 bases, the J end lost 4 bases, and 12 bases lay between the germline ends. CDR3 length: 13 residues. Germline V gives CDR1 MNHEY, CDR2 SVGAGI. The CDR3 coding sequence is TGTGCCAGCAGCGTGGGGGGGGGCACTGAAGCTTTCTTT. It translates to CASSVGGGTEAFF.

This clone has just one count. The CDR3 protein is CASSLPDRFSGANVLTF. The CDR3 DNA is TGCGCCAGCAGCCTTCCGGACAGGTTCTCTGGGGCCAACGTCCTGACTTTC. This chain joins TRBV5-1 and TRBJ2-6; 7 nucleotides align to TRBD1. CDR1 and CDR2 from the germline V gene are SGHRS and YFSETQ. The V and J ends lost 4 bases and 0 bases, in that order; junction bases with no gene match: 7. This CDR3 comprises 17 residues.

This CDR3 reads CASSFRGSYNSPLHF. The CDR3 bases are TGTGCCAGTAGTTTCAGGGGCAGCTATAATTCACCCCTCCACTTT. The chain joins TRBV19 to TRBJ1-6, with a tentative D call TRBD1 (6 bases). V was pared by 5 bases and J by 3 bases, with 11 bases between. The CDR3 length is 15 residues. Germline V gene sequence: CDR1 LNHDA, CDR2 SQIVND (reference sequence).

The J gene is TRBJ2-4, the V gene TRBV2, with D maybe TRBD1 (6 bases). V shed 6 bases and J shed 5 bases, with 11 bases lying between them. The CDR3 covers 13 residues. Germline V CDR1 and CDR2: SNHLY, FYNNEI. CDR3 DNA: TGTGCCAGCAGGACAAACAGGGAAAACATTCAGTACTTC. It translates to CASRTNRENIQYF.

The chain has TRBV9 and TRBJ2-1; no definite D call. The length of the CDR3 is 14 residues. Germline CDR1 SGDLS, CDR2 YYNGEE. Trimming pared 2 bases from V and 0 bases from J, leaving 6 bases between. CDR3 in amino acids: CASSVGSSYNEQFF. DNA for the CDR3: TGTGCCAGCAGCGTTGGCAGCTCCTACAATGAGCAGTTCTTC.